The present T cell receptor (beta chain) was sequenced within a study of OX40 agonist ivuxolimab in advanced cancers. At the level of the study: The study enrolled dose-escalation patients with hepatocellular carcinoma, melanoma, renal cell or head and neck cancer. Two patients with cutaneous melanoma and one with hepatocellular carcinoma, three in total, showed partial responses. Study-wide results and caveats: Partial responders at 0.1-3.0 mg/kg had among the lowest clonal expansion.

Anyone with autoimmune disease history or systemic immunosuppression was excluded. As for this clone: Its antigen is not identified.

The assay was immunoSEQ multiplex PCR, and TCRdb's table has in-frame clones only and misses some. The sample includes some 99,000 clones, approximately 95% seen only once; the top ten take 0.18%. The receptor's source is an adult with an advanced solid tumor such as melanoma, head and neck, liver or kidney cancer. Sequenced here: CD4+ or CD8+ T cells sorted from blood, sampled in a trial of the OX40 agonist ivuxolimab.

The CDR3 loop reads CASSLLLGQAQFF. The CDR3, as DNA: TGTGCCAGCAGCTTACTCCTTGGACAGGCGCAGTTCTTC. V and J are TRBV11-2 and TRBJ2-1, with 7 nucleotides matching TRBD1. From germline, CDR1 is SGHAT and CDR2 FQNNGV. With V trimmed by 2 bases and J by 12 bases, 7 bases remained unmatched. The CDR3 has 13 amino acids.